This T cell receptor beta chain was captured by sequencing in a study of OX40 agonist ivuxolimab in advanced cancers. Study-level background: Ivuxolimab was an agonistic, fully human IgG2 monoclonal antibody directed against OX40 (CD134), a costimulatory receptor. Intravenous ivuxolimab was administered to patients every 2 weeks at six dose levels: 0.01, 0.1, 0.3, 1.5, 3 and 10 mg/kg. Of the roughly 54 dose-escalation patients, hepatocellular carcinoma was present in around 20, melanoma in approximately 15, renal cell carcinoma in 9 and head and neck cancer in 9. In the dose-escalation cohort, 82.7% of patients were male, and the mean age was about 55 years, with a range of roughly 20 to 79. Patients were allowed to have had prior anti-PD-1, anti-PD-L1 or anti-CTLA-4 therapy, and around two fifths of the dose-escalation patients had been treated with checkpoint inhibitors. Partial responses occurred in three dose-escalation patients, of whom one had hepatocellular carcinoma and two had cutaneous melanoma. The point of sequencing TCRbeta in the periphery was to test whether ivuxolimab changed TCR sequence diversity and drove clonal T-cell expansion. The paper describes the monotherapy dose-escalation part (N ≈ 49 patients) of the phase I trial of ivuxolimab.

For CDR1 and CDR2, the germline V gene lists KGHSH and LQKENI. The CDR3 goes from the cysteine to the phenylalanine over 13 residues. Only the CDR3 part of the read is kept: 39 bases, read in frame from the first base. V drops 5 bases and J drops 9 bases, leaving 14 bases in between. The trial excluded patients who had a history of autoimmune disease or who were on systemic immunosuppression. Peripheral blood for TCR sequencing was collected from all dose cohorts at baseline, on cycle 4 day 1, and on cycle 7 day 1. Samples were obtained from an open-label, multicenter, first-in-human phase I dose-escalation trial of ivuxolimab. Adults with locally advanced or metastatic head and neck squamous cell, hepatocellular, melanoma or renal cell carcinoma were enrolled in the trial. CD4+ and CD8+ T cells were sorted separately from peripheral blood before TCR sequencing. Genomic DNA was isolated from the sorted cells so that the TCRbeta CDR3 region could be sequenced. The immunoSEQ Assay was used for sequencing of TCRbeta CDR3 regions. TCRdb provides this immuneACCESS table in a form limited to in-frame rearrangements. Some clones are lacking; in checked studies, under half of them reflect an unresolved V gene, and why the rest are absent is not known. Here the sample has approximately 45,000 clones; about 88% occur a single time. The biggest ten clones account for roughly 8.4% of the sample.

General study outcomes and caveats: The antigen specificity of the clonally expanded peripheral T cells was not determined. At doses of 0.1 to 3.0 mg/kg, clonal expansion of both CD4+ and CD8+ T cells in blood was seen between baseline and week 6. In the 0.1-3.0 mg/kg groups, partial responders were among the patients with the lowest normalized peripheral clonal expansion, particularly in CD8+ T cells. Low levels of normalized T-cell clonal expansion were also seen in some patients who did not respond. After ivuxolimab, expanded clones were on average more numerous among CD8+ T cells than among CD4+ T cells.

As to this clone: Its antigen is unknown. Base qualities are not provided; no much larger clone lies one nucleotide away.

This TCR came from an adult with an advanced solid tumor such as melanoma, head and neck, liver or kidney cancer. Source: CD4+ or CD8+ T cells sorted from blood, taken in a trial of the OX40 agonist ivuxolimab. The V gene is TRBV18 and the J gene is TRBJ1-5; no D segment can be confidently identified. CDR3 protein: CASSGVSDGPQHF. The DNA sequence reads TGTGCCAGCTCAGGAGTGTCAGATGGGCCCCAGCATTTT.